Below, 21 T cell receptor beta chains from the same sample are listed, as sequenced in a study of human T cells and chemical hapten exposure. From the RACE reads, TCRdb called clonotypes with MiXCR, one entry per CDR3 protein. The sample consists of about 340,000 distinct CDR3 sequences, about 7% of them appearing once. As for time point: patch test 1, 2 weeks after DPC sensitization. Treatment in this sample: therapeutic diphenylcyclopropenone sensitization with weekly scalp DPC. Sequenced material: whole blood, taken in connection with sensitization to the hapten diphenylcyclopropenone (DPC). Receptors were obtained from a woman aged 18-29 years with alopecia areata. Some clones in this sample may be carry-over from other donors' samples.

A few counts support this clonotype. The chain has TRBV12-5 and TRBJ2-7; TRBD1 aligns across 9 bases. This CDR3 contains 19 residues. Trimming removed 0 bases from V and 6 bases from J; junction bases left unmatched: 18. The germline CDR1 and CDR2 sequences are LGHNT and FRNRAP. The CDR3 loop reads CASGLVQYDTGGASREQYF. As DNA, the CDR3 is TGTGCTAGTGGTTTGGTCCAATACGACACAGGGGGCGCGTCCCGCGAGCAGTACTTC.

The chain has TRBV5-1 and TRBJ1-1, with 8 nucleotides matching TRBD1. This CDR3 comprises 15 residues. The germline V gene encodes CDR1 SGHRS and CDR2 YFSETQ. Losses at the gene ends were 4 bases for V and 4 bases for J; bases not matched to a gene: 9. This CDR3 is CASSHGDRPGTEAFF. The CDR3 coding sequence is TGCGCCAGCAGCCACGGGGACAGGCCGGGCACTGAAGCTTTCTTT.

This chain joins TRBV13 and TRBJ1-1; 8 bases map to TRBD1. This CDR3 region has 15 residues. Germline values: CDR1 PRHDT, CDR2 FYEKMQ (reference sequence). V was clipped by 1 base and J by 10 bases; unmatched bases: 11. The CDR3 DNA is TGTGCCAGCAGCTTAGTTGCAGGGGGCGCTTTTCGAGCTTTCTTT. It translates to CASSLVAGGAFRAFF.

The table lists this clonotype with a few counts. This chain links TRBV4-1 with TRBJ2-4, with TRBD1 identical over 11 bases. Germline loops: CDR1 MGHRA, CDR2 YSYEKL. The length of the CDR3 is 18 residues. Trimming removed 10 bases from V and 4 bases from J; junction bases left unmatched: 18. The CDR3 is CATQQGGSGTGGKNIQYF. DNA for the CDR3: TGCGCCACCCAGCAGGGGGGTTCCGGGACAGGGGGTAAAAACATTCAGTACTTC.

This clonotype was picked up a small number of times. The CDR3: CASSPGQREETQYF. The CDR3 DNA follows: TGTGCCAGCAGCCCGGGACAGAGGGAAGAGACCCAGTACTTC. This rearrangement joins TRBV28 to TRBJ2-5; 7 bases align to TRBD1. CDR1 is MDHEN, CDR2 SYDVKM, per germline. This CDR3 is 14 amino acids long. Unmatched junction bases numbered 7, after V lost 6 bases and J lost 3 bases.

The sample holds a few counts of this clonotype. The chain has TRBV7-3 and TRBJ2-3, with 13 bases aligning to TRBD2. The CDR3 is 16 amino acids. Germline V gives CDR1 SGHTA, CDR2 FQGTGA. V trimming: 4 bases; J trimming: 3 bases; junction bases outside the gene matches: 4. CDR3: CASSSGTSGVTDTQYF. In DNA form, the CDR3 reads TGTGCCAGCAGCTCTGGGACTAGCGGGGTAACAGATACGCAGTATTTT.

This chain uses TRBV25-1 with TRBJ1-2, with 7 bases lining up with TRBD1. In germline, CDR1 is MGHDK, CDR2 SYGVNS. V shed 4 bases and J 5 bases; nucleotides not matched to a gene: 10. The CDR3 sequence is 15 residues long. The chain's CDR3 is CASSAYRGRGYGYTF. In DNA form, the CDR3 reads TGTGCCAGCAGTGCCTACAGGGGTAGGGGGTATGGCTACACCTTC.

This clonotype has just a few counts. The rearrangement uses TRBV6-6 and TRBJ2-7; 7 bases are a match to TRBD2. The CDR3 has 15 residues. The trim removed 0 bases at V and 2 bases at J, leaving 4 bases unmatched. Germline-derived CDR1 and CDR2 are MNHNY and SVGAGI (reference sequence). This CDR3 is CASSYSGGYAYEQYF. CDR3 DNA: TGTGCCAGCAGTTACTCGGGGGGGTACGCCTACGAGCAGTACTTC.

This clonotype was detected ten times or more. The rearrangement joins TRBV18 to TRBJ1-1; maybe TRBD1 (6 bases). The CDR3 length is 14 residues. Trimming stripped 3 bases from V and 4 bases from J, with 12 bases between. The V gene's germline CDR1 is KGHSH and CDR2 LQKENI. CDR3 residues: CASSPFLGGTEAFF. The CDR3 coding sequence is TGTGCCAGCTCACCCTTTTTAGGGGGCACTGAAGCTTTCTTT.

This clonotype has more than one count but fewer than ten. The chain employs TRBV12-3 or TRBV12-4 and TRBJ2-3; 8 positions match TRBD2. This CDR3 contains 16 residues. The V gene end was trimmed by 4 bases and the J gene end by 4 bases; junction bases not matched to a gene: 10. CDR3 sequence (DNA): TGTGCCAGCAGTTCCGGGGGGGCTAGGAGTGCAGATACGCAGTATTTT. Protein sequence: CASSSGGARSADTQYF.

This clonotype was seen more than once but under ten times. The CDR3 region is CASSLVMWQGSNQPQHF. The CDR3 DNA follows: TGTGCCAGCAGCTTGGTTATGTGGCAGGGCAGCAATCAGCCCCAGCATTTT. This chain joins TRBV5-5 and TRBJ1-5, with D perhaps matching TRBD1 (5 bases). The CDR3 loop spans 17 amino acids. V was shortened by 0 bases and J by 1 base, with 14 bases between the two germline ends. The germline CDR1 and CDR2 sequences are SGHKS and YYEKEE (reference sequence).

V usage is TRBV7-8 and J usage is TRBJ2-5; unclear D gene. The CDR3 runs 15 residues. Trimming removed 1 base at V and 5 bases at J, with 14 bases between. Germline CDR1 reads SGHVS; CDR2 reads FQNEAQ. The CDR3 is CASSLDSSTSETQYF. The CDR3 nucleotides are TGTGCCAGCAGCTTAGACTCGTCAACTTCGGAGACCCAGTACTTC.

This clonotype was counted ten times or more. This chain joins TRBV6-5 and TRBJ2-6; D is ambiguous. Germline V gene data show CDR1 as MNHEY and CDR2 as SVGAGI. There are 18 residues in the CDR3. V lost 0 bases and J 4 bases, leaving 16 bases between the germline ends. CDR3 in amino acids: CASSYSGRPLAGANVLTF. The CDR3, as DNA: TGTGCCAGCAGTTACTCGGGCCGCCCCCTCGCCGGGGCCAACGTCCTGACTTTC.

V gene TRBV7-3 combines with J gene TRBJ2-7, with a tentative D call TRBD1 (6 bases). This CDR3 spans 13 amino acids. The V end lost 5 bases, the J end lost 6 bases, and 14 bases lay between the germline ends. Germline loops: CDR1 SGHTA, CDR2 FQGTGA. In DNA form, the CDR3 reads TGTGCCAGCAGCACCGGACAGTGGGGCGAGCAGTACTTC. Translating gives CASSTGQWGEQYF.

This clonotype was observed a handful of times. The V call is TRBV19, the J call TRBJ1-2, with D possibly matching TRBD1 (6 bases). Germline V gives CDR1 LNHDA, CDR2 SQIVND (reference sequence). This CDR3 is 14 amino acids long. Trimming cost V 7 bases and J 6 bases, with 18 bases left between them. The CDR3 DNA is TGTGCCAGTACCATCACCGACAGGAGGCATGGCTACACCTTC. As protein: CASTITDRRHGYTF.

The sample holds many counts of this clonotype. This rearrangement joins TRBV6-1 to TRBJ2-1; the D is unclear. Germline V lookup: CDR1 MNHNS, CDR2 SASEGT. V lost 2 bases and J 2 bases, leaving 10 bases between the germline ends. The CDR3 loop spans 15 amino acids. CDR3 sequence reads: CASSEYRVTYNEQFF. CDR3 nucleotide sequence: TGTGCCAGCAGTGAATATAGGGTTACCTACAATGAGCAGTTCTTC.

This clonotype has only a few counts. The chain employs TRBV24-1 and TRBJ2-3; D is possibly TRBD2 (5 bases). The CDR3 loop spans 16 amino acids. Germline loops: CDR1 KGHDR, CDR2 SFDVKD. V was pared by 4 bases and J by 0 bases, with 13 bases between. The CDR3 is CATSDQPSGSTDTQYF. CDR3 sequence (DNA): TGTGCCACCAGTGACCAACCCAGCGGTAGCACAGATACGCAGTATTTT.

In this sample, this clonotype turned up many times. The chain links TRBV13 to TRBJ1-1; D is undetermined. Germline V gene sequence: CDR1 PRHDT, CDR2 FYEKMQ (reference sequence). The CDR3 contains 13 residues. V lost 2 bases, J lost 0 bases, and 4 bases lay in between. CDR3 nucleotides: TGTGCCAGCAGCTTATACCTGAACACTGAAGCTTTCTTT. Its translation: CASSLYLNTEAFF.

This clonotype was picked up a small number of times. CDR3 bases: TGTGCCAGTACCGTGACAGGGGACATCAATCAGCCCCAGCATTTT. Translation: CASTVTGDINQPQHF. V usage is TRBV19 and J usage is TRBJ1-5; 8 bases line up with TRBD1. The CDR3 loop spans 15 amino acids. The junction had 8 bases not matched to a gene; V was cut back by 7 bases and J by 3 bases. CDR1 is LNHDA and CDR2 is SQIVND in the germline V gene (reference sequence).

This chain links TRBV7-8 with TRBJ2-3; no definite D call. The germline V gene encodes CDR1 SGHVS and CDR2 FQNEAQ. V lost 4 bases to trimming and J lost 4 bases, with 6 bases between them. The CDR3 extends over 12 amino acids. The CDR3 loop reads CASSWPADTQYF. The CDR3, as DNA: TGTGCCAGCAGCTGGCCTGCAGATACGCAGTATTTT.

This chain connects TRBV7-2 to TRBJ1-3; D is uncertain. There are 16 residues in the CDR3. Per germline, CDR1 SGHTA and CDR2 FQGNSA. The ends were cut back, 0 bases at V and 0 bases at J, with 9 bases in the middle. CDR3 region: CASSLAPGNSGNTIYF. CDR3 sequence (DNA): TGTGCCAGCAGCTTAGCCCCAGGAAACTCTGGAAACACCATATATTTT. The entire variable domain, with the rest obtained from reference TRBV7-2 and TRBJ1-3, is as follows: GAGVSQSPSNKVTEKGKDVELRCDPISGHTALYWYRQSLGQGLEFLIYFQGNSAPDKSGLPSDRFSAERTGGSVSTLTIQRTQQEDSAVYLCASSLAPGNSGNTIYFGEGSWLTVV.